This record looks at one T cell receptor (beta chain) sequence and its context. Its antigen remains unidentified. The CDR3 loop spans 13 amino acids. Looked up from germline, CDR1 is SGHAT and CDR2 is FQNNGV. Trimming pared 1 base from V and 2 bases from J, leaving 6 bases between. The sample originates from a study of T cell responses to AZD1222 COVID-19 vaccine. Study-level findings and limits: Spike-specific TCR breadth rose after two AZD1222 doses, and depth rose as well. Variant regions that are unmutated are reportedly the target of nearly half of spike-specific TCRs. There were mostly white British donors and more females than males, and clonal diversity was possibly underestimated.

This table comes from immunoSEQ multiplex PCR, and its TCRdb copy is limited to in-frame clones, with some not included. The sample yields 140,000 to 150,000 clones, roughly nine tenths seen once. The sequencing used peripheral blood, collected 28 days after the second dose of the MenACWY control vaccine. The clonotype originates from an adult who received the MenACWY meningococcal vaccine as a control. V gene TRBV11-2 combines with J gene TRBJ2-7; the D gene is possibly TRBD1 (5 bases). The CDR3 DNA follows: TGTGCCAGCAGCTTAGGACAGACCTACGAGCAGTACTTC. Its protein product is CASSLGQTYEQYF.